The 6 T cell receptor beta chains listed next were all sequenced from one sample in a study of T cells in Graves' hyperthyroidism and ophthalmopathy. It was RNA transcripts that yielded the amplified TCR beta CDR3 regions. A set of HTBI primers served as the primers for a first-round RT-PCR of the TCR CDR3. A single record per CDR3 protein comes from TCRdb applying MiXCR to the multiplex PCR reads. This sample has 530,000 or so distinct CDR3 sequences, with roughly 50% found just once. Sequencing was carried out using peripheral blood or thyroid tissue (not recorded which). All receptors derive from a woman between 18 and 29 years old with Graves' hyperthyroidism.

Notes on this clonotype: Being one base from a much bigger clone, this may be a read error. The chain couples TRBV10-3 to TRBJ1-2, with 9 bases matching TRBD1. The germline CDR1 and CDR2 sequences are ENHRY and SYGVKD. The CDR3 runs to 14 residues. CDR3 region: CASSSHTGGCGYTF. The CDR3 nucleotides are TGTGCCAGCAGTAGTCATACAGGGGGCTGTGGCTACACCTTC.

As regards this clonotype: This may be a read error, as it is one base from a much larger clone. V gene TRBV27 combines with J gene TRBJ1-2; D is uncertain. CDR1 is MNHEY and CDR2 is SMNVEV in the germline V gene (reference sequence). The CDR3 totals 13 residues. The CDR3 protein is CASSFGRNYGYAF. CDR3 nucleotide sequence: TGTGCCAGCAGTTTTGGGCGAAACTATGGCTACGCCTTC.

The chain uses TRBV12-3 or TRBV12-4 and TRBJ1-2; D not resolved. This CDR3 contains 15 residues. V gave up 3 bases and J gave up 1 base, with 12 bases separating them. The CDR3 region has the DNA TGTGCCAGCAGTTTGGTAGGGTCATTTAACTATGGCTACACCTTC. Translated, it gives CASSLVGSFNYGYTF.

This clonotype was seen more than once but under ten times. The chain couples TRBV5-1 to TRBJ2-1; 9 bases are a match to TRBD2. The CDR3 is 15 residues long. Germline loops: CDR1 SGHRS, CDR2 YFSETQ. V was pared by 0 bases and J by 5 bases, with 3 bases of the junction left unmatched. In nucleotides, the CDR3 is TGCGCCAGCAGCTTGGGACTAGCGGAGGACAATGAGCAGTTCTTC. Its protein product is CASSLGLAEDNEQFF.

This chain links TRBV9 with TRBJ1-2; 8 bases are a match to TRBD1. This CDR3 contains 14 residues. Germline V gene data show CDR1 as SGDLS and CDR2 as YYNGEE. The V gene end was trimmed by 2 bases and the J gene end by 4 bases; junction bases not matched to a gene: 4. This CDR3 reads CASSVAGGPYGYTF. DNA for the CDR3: TGTGCCAGCAGCGTGGCAGGGGGCCCCTATGGCTACACCTTC.

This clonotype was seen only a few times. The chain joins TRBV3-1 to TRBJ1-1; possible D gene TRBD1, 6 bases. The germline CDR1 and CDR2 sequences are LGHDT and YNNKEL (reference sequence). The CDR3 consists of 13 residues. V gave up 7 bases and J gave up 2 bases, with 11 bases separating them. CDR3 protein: CASTTGSNTEAFF. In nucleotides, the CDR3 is TGTGCCAGCACCACAGGGAGTAACACTGAAGCTTTCTTT.